The T cell receptor beta chain under discussion was sequenced for a study of cytotoxic CD8 clonotypes in ibrutinib-treated CLL. Libraries were prepared by immunoSEQ multiplex PCR; TCRdb keeps only in-frame clonotypes and omits some of them. The sample consists of approximately 47,000 clones, about 50% of them appearing once. The CDR3 runs to 13 residues. Trimming shortened V by 2 bases and J by 10 bases, and 14 bases separated the two germline ends. Germline V CDR1 and CDR2: ENHRY, SYGVKD. The chain carries TRBV10-3 and TRBJ1-2, with D perhaps matching TRBD1 (6 bases). The source material was PBMCs, sampled after 24 months of ibrutinib treatment. The clonotype comes from a human donor with chronic lymphocytic leukemia. The CDR3 sequence is CAISEEKGVFYTF. CDR3 DNA: TGTGCCATCAGTGAGGAGAAGGGGGTATTCTACACCTTC.